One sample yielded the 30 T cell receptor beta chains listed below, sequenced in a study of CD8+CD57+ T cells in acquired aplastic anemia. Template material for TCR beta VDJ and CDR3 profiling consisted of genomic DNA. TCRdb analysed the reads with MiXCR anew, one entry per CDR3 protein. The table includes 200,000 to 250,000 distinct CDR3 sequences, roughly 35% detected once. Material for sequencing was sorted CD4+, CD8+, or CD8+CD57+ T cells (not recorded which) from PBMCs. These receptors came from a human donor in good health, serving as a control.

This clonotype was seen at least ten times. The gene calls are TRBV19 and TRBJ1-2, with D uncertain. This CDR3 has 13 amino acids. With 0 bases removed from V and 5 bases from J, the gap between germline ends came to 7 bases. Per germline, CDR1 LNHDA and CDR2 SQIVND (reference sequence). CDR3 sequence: CASSIEEGYGYTF. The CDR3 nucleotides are TGTGCCAGTAGTATAGAAGAGGGTTATGGCTACACCTTC.

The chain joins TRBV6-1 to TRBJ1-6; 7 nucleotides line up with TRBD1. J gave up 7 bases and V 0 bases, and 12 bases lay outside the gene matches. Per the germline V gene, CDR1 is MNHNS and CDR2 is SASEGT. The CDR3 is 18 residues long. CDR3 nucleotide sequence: TGTGCCAGCAGTGAAGCCTGGAAGGGACAGAACAAAAATTCACCCCTCCACTTT. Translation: CASSEAWKGQNKNSPLHF.

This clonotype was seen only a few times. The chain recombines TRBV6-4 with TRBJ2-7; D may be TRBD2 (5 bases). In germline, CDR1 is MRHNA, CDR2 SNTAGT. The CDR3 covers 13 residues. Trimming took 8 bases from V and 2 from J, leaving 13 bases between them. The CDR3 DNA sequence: TGTGCCAGCCCCATGGGAGTAACCTACGAGCAGTACTTC. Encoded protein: CASPMGVTYEQYF.

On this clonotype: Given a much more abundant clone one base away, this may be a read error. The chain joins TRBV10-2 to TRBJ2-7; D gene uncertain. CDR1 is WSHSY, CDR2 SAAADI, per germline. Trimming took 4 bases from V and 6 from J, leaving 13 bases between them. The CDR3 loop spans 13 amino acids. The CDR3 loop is CASSGIVGREQYF. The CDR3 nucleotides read TGCGCCAGCAGTGGGATAGTAGGGCGCGAGCAGTACTTC.

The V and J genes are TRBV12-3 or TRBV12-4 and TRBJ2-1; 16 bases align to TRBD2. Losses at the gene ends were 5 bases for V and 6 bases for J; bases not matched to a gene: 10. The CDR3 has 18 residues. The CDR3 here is CASSRFGTSGRAGNEQFF. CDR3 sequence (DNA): TGTGCCAGCAGTCGATTCGGGACTAGCGGGAGGGCCGGCAATGAGCAGTTCTTC.

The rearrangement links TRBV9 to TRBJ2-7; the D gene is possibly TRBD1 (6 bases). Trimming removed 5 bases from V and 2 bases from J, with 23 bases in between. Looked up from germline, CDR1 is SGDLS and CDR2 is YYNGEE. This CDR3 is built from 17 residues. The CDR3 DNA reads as TGTGCCAGCAGTTCCCCGGTGGGTAGGGGACATACCTACGAGCAGTACTTC. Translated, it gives CASSSPVGRGHTYEQYF.

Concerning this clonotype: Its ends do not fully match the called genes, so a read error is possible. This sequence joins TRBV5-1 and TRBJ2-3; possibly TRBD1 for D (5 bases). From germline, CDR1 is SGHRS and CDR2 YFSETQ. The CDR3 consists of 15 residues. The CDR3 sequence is CASRRTVLSTGTQYF. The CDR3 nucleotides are TGCGCCAGCAGACGGACCGTACTTAGCACAGGTACGCAGTATTTT.

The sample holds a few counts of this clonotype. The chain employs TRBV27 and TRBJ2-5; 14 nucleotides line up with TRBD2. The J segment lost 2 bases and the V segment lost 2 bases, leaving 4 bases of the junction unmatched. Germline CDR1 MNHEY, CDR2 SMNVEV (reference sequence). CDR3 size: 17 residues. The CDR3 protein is CASSLGRLAGGQETQYF. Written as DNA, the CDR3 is TGTGCCAGCAGTTTAGGAAGACTAGCGGGAGGGCAAGAGACCCAGTACTTC.

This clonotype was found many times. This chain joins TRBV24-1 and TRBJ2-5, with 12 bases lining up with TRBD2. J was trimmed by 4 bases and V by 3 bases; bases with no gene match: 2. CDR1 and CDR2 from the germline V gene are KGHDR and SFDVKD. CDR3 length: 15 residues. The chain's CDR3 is CATSDTTSGRETQYF. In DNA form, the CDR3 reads TGTGCCACCAGTGATACGACTAGCGGGAGAGAGACCCAGTACTTC.

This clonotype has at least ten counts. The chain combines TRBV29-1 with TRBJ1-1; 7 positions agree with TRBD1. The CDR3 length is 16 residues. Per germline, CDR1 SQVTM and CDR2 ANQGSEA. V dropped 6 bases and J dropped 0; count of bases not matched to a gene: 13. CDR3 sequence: CSVQQGWGMMNTEAFF. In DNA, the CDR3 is TGCAGCGTCCAACAGGGGTGGGGGATGATGAACACTGAAGCTTTCTTT.

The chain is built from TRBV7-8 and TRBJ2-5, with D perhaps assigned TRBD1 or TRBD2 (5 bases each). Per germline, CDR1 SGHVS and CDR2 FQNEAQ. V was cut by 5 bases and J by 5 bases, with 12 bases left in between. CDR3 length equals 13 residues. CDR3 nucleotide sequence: TGTGCCAGCAGCCAATTGGGGGATGAGACCCAGTACTTC. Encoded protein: CASSQLGDETQYF.

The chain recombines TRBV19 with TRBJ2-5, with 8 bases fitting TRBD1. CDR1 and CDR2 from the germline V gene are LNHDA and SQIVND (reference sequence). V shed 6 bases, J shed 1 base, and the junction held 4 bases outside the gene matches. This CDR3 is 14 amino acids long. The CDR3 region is CASSNTGGQETQYF. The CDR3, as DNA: TGTGCCAGTAGCAACACAGGGGGCCAAGAGACCCAGTACTTC.

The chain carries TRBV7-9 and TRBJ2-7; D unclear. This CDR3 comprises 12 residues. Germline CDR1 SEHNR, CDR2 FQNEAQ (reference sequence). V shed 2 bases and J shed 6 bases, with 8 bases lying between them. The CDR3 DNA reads TGTGCCAGCAGCTTAAATCCCCGCGAGCAGTACTTC. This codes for CASSLNPREQYF.

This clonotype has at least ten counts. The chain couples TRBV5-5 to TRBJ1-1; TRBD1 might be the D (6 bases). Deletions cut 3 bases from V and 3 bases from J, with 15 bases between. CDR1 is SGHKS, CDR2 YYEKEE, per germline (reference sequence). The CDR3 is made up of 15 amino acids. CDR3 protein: CASSSKTGAYTEAFF. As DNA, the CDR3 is TGTGCCAGCAGCTCCAAAACGGGGGCGTACACTGAAGCTTTCTTT.

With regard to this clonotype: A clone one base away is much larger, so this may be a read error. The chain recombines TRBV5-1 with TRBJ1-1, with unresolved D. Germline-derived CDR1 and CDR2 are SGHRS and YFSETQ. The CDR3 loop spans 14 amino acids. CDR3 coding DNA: TGCGCCAACAGCTTAGGGCAGGCAGACACTGAAGCTTTCTTT. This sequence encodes CANSLGQADTEAFF.

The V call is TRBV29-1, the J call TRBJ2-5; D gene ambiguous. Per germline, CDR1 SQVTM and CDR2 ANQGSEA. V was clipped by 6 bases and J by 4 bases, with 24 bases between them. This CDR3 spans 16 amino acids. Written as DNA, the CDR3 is TGCAGCGTCCCCCGCCGGTGGACCTCTGGGGTAGAGACCCAGTACTTC. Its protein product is CSVPRRWTSGVETQYF. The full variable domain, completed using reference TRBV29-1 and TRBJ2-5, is SAVISQKPSRDICQRGTSLTIQCQVDSQVTMMFWYRQQPGQSLTLIATANQGSEATYESGFVIDKFPISRPNLTFSTLTVSNMSPEDSSIYLCSVPRRWTSGVETQYFGPGTRLLVL.

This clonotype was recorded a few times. The CDR3 nucleotides are TGTGCCAGCAGGGACAAGCGGAGCACTGAAGCTTTCTTT. Amino acid sequence: CASRDKRSTEAFF. The chain links TRBV6-1 to TRBJ1-1, with D perhaps matching TRBD1 (5 bases). CDR1 MNHNS and CDR2 SASEGT come from the germline V gene. CDR3 length: 13 amino acids. Trimming took 6 bases from V and 4 from J, leaving 12 bases between them.

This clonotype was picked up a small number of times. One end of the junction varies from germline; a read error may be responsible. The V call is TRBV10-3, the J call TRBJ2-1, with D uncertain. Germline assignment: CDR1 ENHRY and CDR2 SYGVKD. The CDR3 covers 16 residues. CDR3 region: CASSEESLVPYNEQFF. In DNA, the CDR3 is TGTGCCAGCAGTGAAGAGAGCCTGGTTCCCTACAATGAGCAGTTCTTC.

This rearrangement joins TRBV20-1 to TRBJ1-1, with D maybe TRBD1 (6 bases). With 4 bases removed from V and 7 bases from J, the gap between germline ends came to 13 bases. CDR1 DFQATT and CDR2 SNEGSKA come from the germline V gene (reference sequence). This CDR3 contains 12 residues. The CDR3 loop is CSATQGCIEAFF. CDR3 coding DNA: TGCAGTGCTACTCAGGGGTGCATTGAAGCTTTCTTT.

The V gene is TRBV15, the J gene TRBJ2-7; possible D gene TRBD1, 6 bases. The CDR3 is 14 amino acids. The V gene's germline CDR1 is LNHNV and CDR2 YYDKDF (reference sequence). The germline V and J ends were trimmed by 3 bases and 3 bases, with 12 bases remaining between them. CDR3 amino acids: CATSSDRQGYEQYF. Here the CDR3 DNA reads TGTGCCACCAGCAGCGACAGGCAGGGCTACGAGCAGTACTTC. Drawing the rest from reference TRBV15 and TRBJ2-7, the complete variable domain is DAMVIQNPRYQVTQFGKPVTLSCSQTLNHNVMYWYQQKSSQAPKLLFHYYDKDFNNEADTPDNFQSRRPNTSFCFLDIRSPGLGDTAMYLCATSSDRQGYEQYFGPGTRLTVT.

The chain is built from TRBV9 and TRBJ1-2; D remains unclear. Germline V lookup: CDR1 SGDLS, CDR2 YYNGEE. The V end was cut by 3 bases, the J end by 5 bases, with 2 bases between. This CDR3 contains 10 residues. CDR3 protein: CASSGYGYTF. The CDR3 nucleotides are TGTGCCAGCAGCGGATATGGCTACACCTTC.

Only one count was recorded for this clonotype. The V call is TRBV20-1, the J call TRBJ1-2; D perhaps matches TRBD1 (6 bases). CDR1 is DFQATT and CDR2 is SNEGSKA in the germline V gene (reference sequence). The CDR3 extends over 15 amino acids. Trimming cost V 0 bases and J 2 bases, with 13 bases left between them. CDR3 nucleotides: TGCAGTGCTAGAGATCCGACAGGAACAAACTATGGCTACACCTTC. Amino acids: CSARDPTGTNYGYTF.

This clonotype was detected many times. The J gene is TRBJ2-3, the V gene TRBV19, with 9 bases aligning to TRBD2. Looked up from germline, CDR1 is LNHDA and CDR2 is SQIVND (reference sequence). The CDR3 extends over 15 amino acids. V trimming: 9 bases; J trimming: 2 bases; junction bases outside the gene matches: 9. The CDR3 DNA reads TGTGCCAGCACACCGCGGGGGGGTATCACAGATACGCAGTATTTT. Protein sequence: CASTPRGGITDTQYF.

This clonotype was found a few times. The CDR3 protein is CASCMTGPSNQPQHF. CDR3 in DNA: TGTGCCAGCTGCATGACAGGGCCTAGCAATCAGCCCCAGCATTTT. The chain employs TRBV6-1 and TRBJ1-5, with 7 positions matching TRBD1. V dropped 8 bases and J dropped 0; count of bases not matched to a gene: 7. The CDR3 contains 15 residues. Germline CDR1 and CDR2: MNHNS and SASEGT.

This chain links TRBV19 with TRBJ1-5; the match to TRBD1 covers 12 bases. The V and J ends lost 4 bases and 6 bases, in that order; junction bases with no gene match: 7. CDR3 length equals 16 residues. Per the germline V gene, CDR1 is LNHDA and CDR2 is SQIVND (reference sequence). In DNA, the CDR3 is TGTGCCAGTAGTAGACCGGGACAGGGGGCGCGTCAGCCCCAGCATTTT. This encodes CASSRPGQGARQPQHF.

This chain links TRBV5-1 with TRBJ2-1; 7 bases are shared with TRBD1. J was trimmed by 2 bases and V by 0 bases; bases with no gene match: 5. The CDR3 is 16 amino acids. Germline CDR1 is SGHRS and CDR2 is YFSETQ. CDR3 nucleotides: TGCGCCAGCAGCTTGGACAGGGGAAAGCCCTACAATGAGCAGTTCTTC. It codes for CASSLDRGKPYNEQFF.

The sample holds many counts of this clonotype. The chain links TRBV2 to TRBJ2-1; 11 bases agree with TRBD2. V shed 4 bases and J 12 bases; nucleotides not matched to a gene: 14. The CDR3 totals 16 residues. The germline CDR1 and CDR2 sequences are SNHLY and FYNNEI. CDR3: CASSVGLAGGRSGQFF. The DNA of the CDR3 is TGTGCCAGCAGTGTTGGTCTAGCGGGAGGACGTAGTGGGCAGTTCTTC.

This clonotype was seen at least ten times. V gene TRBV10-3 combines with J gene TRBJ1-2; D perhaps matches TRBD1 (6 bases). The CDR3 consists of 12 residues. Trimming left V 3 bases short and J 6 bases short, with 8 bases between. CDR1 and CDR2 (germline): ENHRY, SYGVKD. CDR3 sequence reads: CAISDRGDGYTF. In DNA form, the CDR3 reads TGTGCCATCAGTGACAGGGGTGATGGCTACACCTTC.

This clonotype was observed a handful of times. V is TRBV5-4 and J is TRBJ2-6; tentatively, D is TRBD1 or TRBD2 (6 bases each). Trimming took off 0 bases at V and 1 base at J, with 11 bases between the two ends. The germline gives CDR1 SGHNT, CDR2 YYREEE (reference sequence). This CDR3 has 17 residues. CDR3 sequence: CASSLGGGTSGANVLTF. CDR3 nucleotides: TGTGCCAGCAGCTTGGGAGGGGGGACTTCTGGGGCCAACGTCCTGACTTTC.

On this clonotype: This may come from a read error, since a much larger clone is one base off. This CDR3 reads CASSQGRWDALWGYTF. Here the CDR3 DNA reads TGTGCCAGCAGCCAAGGTAGGTGGGACGCGCTATGGGGCTACACCTTC. The V and J genes are TRBV14 and TRBJ1-2, with D maybe TRBD1 (5 bases). The ends were cut back, 1 base at V and 8 bases at J, with 20 bases in the middle. Germline CDR1 is SGHDN and CDR2 is FVKESK. The CDR3 contains 16 residues. The whole variable domain, remainder taken from reference TRBV14 and TRBJ1-2, is EAGVTQFPSHSVIEKGQTVTLRCDPISGHDNLYWYRRVMGKEIKFLLHFVKESKQDESGMPNNRFLAERTGGTYSTLKVQPAELEDSGVYFCASSQGRWDALWGYTFGSGTRLTVV.